This TCR beta chain was sequenced during a study of early T cells in non-severe SARS-CoV-2 infection. TCRdb re-analysed the 5' RACE reads in MiXCR, keeping a single row per CDR3 protein. The sample shows 65,000 to 70,000 distinct CDR3 sequences, approximately 12% of them seen only once. The germline CDR1 and CDR2 sequences are MDHEN and SYDVKM. The ends were cut back, 2 bases at V and 6 bases at J, with 10 bases in the middle. The CDR3 extends over 13 amino acids. The material sequenced was whole blood. This TCR was recovered from an adult who was a healthcare worker with PCR-confirmed SARS-CoV-2 infection or an uninfected control (not recorded which). The rearrangement joins TRBV28 to TRBJ1-2; D possibly corresponds to TRBD1 (6 bases). The CDR3 here is CASSLMQGNGYTF. CDR3 in DNA: TGTGCCAGCAGTTTAATGCAGGGGAATGGCTACACCTTC.